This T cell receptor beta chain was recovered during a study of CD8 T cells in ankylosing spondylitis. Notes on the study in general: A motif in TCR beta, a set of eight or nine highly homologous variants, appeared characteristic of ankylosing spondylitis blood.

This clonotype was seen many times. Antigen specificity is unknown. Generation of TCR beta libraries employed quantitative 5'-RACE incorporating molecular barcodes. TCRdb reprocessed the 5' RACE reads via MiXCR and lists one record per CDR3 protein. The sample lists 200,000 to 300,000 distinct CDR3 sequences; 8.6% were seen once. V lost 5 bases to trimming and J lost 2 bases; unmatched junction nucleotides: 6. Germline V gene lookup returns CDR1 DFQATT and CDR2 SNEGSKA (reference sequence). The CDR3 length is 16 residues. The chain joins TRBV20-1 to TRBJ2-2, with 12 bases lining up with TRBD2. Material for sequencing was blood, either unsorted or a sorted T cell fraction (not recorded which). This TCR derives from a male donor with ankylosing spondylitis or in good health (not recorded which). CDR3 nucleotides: TGCAGTGCTGCAGGGACTAGCGGGTTAAACACCGGGGAGCTGTTTTTT. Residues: CSAAGTSGLNTGELFF.